This T cell receptor beta chain was documented in a study of shared clonotypes between healthy human individuals. Study-level background: Every donor yielded three CD4 naive, three CD4 memory, two CD8 naive and one CD8 memory plate.

V shed 5 bases and J 7 bases; nucleotides not matched to a gene: 9. Germline assignment: CDR1 SGHTA and CDR2 FQGTGA. The CDR3 runs 16 residues. The study enrolled healthy HIV-negative adults without recent acute infections or vaccinations as donors. Findings and caveats of the study: Relative to their counterparts shared across all four donors, non-shared clonotypes exhibited diminished generation probabilities.

The protocol was immunoSEQ multiplex PCR, while the TCRdb copy is restricted to in-frame clones and leaves out a portion. Of over a million clones in the sample, roughly 96% were seen once. In the case of this clone: Its antigen is as yet unknown.

This sequence joins TRBV7-3 and TRBJ2-1, with TRBD2 matching over 12 bases. The sample consisted of naive CD4+ T cells sorted from blood. The subset: CD45RA+ positively selected. This receptor was obtained from a man aged 25-40 years in good health. CDR3 in DNA: TGTGCCAGCAGCGTACGCCTAGCGGGAGGGGGGAATGAGCAGTTCTTC. Translating it yields CASSVRLAGGGNEQFF.